What follows are 3 T cell receptor beta chains derived from one specimen sequenced in a study of regulatory T cells in long-lasting Graves disease. To make TCR beta libraries, researchers used iRepertoire HTBI primers and Arm-PCR of CDR3 regions. TCRdb reprocessed the multiplex PCR reads via MiXCR and lists one record per CDR3 protein. The table records 430,000 or so distinct CDR3 sequences, roughly 23% of them present only once. Time point given: persistent/refractory GD, antithyroid drugs over 5 years with positive TRAb. TCR sequences were obtained from RNA taken from PBMCs. The sample here was peripheral blood mononuclear cells (PBMCs), taken when the disease was refractory, from a patient treated with antithyroid drugs. These receptors were collected from a female donor with Graves disease.

This clonotype showed up many times. V gene TRBV3-1 combines with J gene TRBJ1-2, with a weak D call TRBD1 (6 bases). The V gene's germline CDR1 is LGHDT and CDR2 YNNKEL (reference sequence). The CDR3 is 12 residues long. Trimming left V 6 bases short and J 6 bases short, with 11 bases between. CDR3 in DNA: TGTGCCAGCAGGACAGGCGGCGATGGCTACACCTTC. Translated: CASRTGGDGYTF.

A single count supports this clonotype. This may be a read error: a much more frequent sequence differs by one nucleotide. This rearrangement joins TRBV12-3 or TRBV12-4 to TRBJ1-6, with D unclear. V shed 6 bases and J shed 8 bases, with 8 bases lying between them. The CDR3 runs to 12 residues. The DNA for the CDR3 is TGTGCCAGCAGGGGAGGAGATTCACCCCTCCACTTT. Its translation is CASRGGDSPLHF.

This CDR3 reads CASSFSGTGRNIQYF. The DNA for the CDR3 is TGTGCCAGCAGCTTTTCCGGGACAGGGCGAAACATTCAGTACTTC. The rearrangement links TRBV13 to TRBJ2-4, with 9 nucleotides matching TRBD1. The ends lost 3 bases at V and 6 bases at J; junction bases unmatched: 6. Germline V gene sequence: CDR1 PRHDT, CDR2 FYEKMQ (reference sequence). The CDR3 has 15 amino acids.